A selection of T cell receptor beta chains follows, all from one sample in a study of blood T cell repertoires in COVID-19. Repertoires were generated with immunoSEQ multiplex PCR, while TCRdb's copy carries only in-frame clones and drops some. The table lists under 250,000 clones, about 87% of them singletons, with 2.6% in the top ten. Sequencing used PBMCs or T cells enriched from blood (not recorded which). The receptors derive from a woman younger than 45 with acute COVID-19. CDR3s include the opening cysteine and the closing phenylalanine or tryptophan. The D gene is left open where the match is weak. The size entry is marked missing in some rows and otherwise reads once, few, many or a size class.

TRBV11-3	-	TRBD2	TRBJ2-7	TGTGCCAGCAGCTCCCGGACTAGCGGGGGGGGCTGGCCATATGAGCAGTACTTC	CASSSRTSGGGWPYEQYF
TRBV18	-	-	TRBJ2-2	TGTGCCAGCTCACCTTTGACAGGAACGAACACCGGGGAGCTGTTTTTT	CASSPLTGTNTGELFF
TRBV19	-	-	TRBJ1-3	TGTGCCAGTAGCGGGGGGATTAGAAACACCATATATTTT	CASSGGIRNTIYF
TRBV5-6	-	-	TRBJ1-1	TGTGCCAGCACCCGAGACACTGAAGCTTTCTTT	CASTRDTEAFF
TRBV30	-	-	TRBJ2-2	TGTGCCTGGAGTGGTGGGAGGGGGACCGGGGAGCTGTTTTTT	CAWSGGRGTGELFF
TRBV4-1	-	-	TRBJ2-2	TGCGCCAGCAGCCTACCGGGTGGGACCGGGGAGCTGTTTTTT	CASSLPGGTGELFF
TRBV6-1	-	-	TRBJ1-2	TGTGCCAGCAGCTCTACCGCCGGGGGCTATGGCTACACCTTC	CASSSTAGGYGYTF
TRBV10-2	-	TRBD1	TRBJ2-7	TGCGCCAGCAGTGGATTGGGACAGGGCTATACCTACGAGCAGTACTTC	CASSGLGQGYTYEQYF
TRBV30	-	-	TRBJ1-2	TGTGCCTGGAGTGTACACCCGGGTGGCTACACCTTC	CAWSVHPGGYTF
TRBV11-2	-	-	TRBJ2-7	TGTGCCAGCAGCAAAAAGACCAGGGATCTGTACGAGCAGTACTTC	CASSKKTRDLYEQYF
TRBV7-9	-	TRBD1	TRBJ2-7	TGTGCCAGCAGACCTTCAGGGACAGGGGATTACGAGCAGTACTTC	CASRPSGTGDYEQYF
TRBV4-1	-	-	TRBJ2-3	TGCGCCAGCAGGGCCCCGGGACTCAAGAGCACAGATACGCAGTATTTT	CASRAPGLKSTDTQYF
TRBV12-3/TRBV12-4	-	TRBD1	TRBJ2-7	TGTGCCAGCAGCAGTACAGGGGTCGAGCAGTACTTC	CASSSTGVEQYF
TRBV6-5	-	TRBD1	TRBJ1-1	TGTGCCAGCAGTTCCCCGGGACAGTCGATGAACACTGAAGCTTTCTTT	CASSSPGQSMNTEAFF
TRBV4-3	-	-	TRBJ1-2	TGCGCCAGCAGCCAAGATATAACCGGTAAATACGGCTACACCTTC	CASSQDITGKYGYTF
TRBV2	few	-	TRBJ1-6	TGTGCCAGCAGTCATCCGGGACATAATAATTCACCCCTCCACTTT	CASSHPGHNNSPLHF
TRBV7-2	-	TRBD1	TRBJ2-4	TGTGCCAGCAGCTTGACGACAGGGCCCCAAAACATTCAGTACTTC	CASSLTTGPQNIQYF
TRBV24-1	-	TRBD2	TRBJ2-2	TGTGCCACCAGTGACGCCTCCGGACTAGCGGGGGGAGCCGGGGAGCTGTTTTTT	CATSDASGLAGGAGELFF
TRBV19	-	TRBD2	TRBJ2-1	TGTGCCAGTAGTATAGAAGCGGGGCTAATCAATGAGCAGTTCTTC	CASSIEAGLINEQFF
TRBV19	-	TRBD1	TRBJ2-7	TGTGCCAGCTCGATGTTTACAGGGGCCTACGAGCAGTACTTC	CASSMFTGAYEQYF
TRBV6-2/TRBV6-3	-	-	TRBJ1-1	TGTGCCAGCAGTTACCCCGGACAGAACACTGAAGCTTTCTTT	CASSYPGQNTEAFF
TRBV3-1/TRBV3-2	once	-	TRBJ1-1	TGTGCCAGCAGCCAAGATTTCCCCGTGACAGTGTACACTGAAGCTTTCTTT	CASSQDFPVTVYTEAFF
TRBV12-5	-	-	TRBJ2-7	TGTGCTAGTGGTTTGGGACAGCCCTACGAGCAGTACTTC	CASGLGQPYEQYF
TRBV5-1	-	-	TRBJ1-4	TGCGCCAGCAGCGAACAGGATGCAACTAATGAAAAACTGTTTTTT	CASSEQDATNEKLFF
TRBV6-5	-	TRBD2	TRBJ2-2	TGTGCCAGCAGTACAAGCGGGGGAAACACCGGGGAGCTGTTTTTT	CASSTSGGNTGELFF
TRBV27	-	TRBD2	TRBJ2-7	TGTGCCAGCAGGTTAGCGGGTGGGAGCTCCTACGAGCAGTACTTC	CASRLAGGSSYEQYF
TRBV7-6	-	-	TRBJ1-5	TGTGCCAGCAGCTTAAGGGGGGTAGGCGGGGGCCGCAATCAGCCCCAGCATTTT	CASSLRGVGGGRNQPQHF
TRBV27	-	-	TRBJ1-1	TGTGCCAGCAGTCTCCCAGGGGCTGCGAACACTGAAGCTTTCTTT	CASSLPGAANTEAFF
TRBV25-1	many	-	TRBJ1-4	TGTGCCAGCAGTGGATACAGGGCAACTAATGAAAAACTGTTTTTT	CASSGYRATNEKLFF
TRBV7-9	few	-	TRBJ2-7	TGTGCCAGCAGCTTAGTGGCGACAATCTACGAGCAGTACTTC	CASSLVATIYEQYF
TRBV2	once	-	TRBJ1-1	TGTGCCAGCAGTCGAGGACAGCTCACTGAAGCTTTCTTT	CASSRGQLTEAFF
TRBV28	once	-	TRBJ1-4	TGTGCCAGCAGTTTGGGCAGGGGCTTGGAAAAACTGTTTTTT	CASSLGRGLEKLFF
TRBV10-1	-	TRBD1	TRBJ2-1	TGCGCCAGCAGTGAGGTGACAGGGGGCAAAGATGAGCAGTTCTTC	CASSEVTGGKDEQFF
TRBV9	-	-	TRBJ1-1	TGTGCCAGCAGTAGGACATCCAACGGAGAAGCTTTCTTT	CASSRTSNGEAFF
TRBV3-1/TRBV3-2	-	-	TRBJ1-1	TGTGCCAGCAGCCAAGGGAGGGTAGGGACTGAAGCTTTCTTT	CASSQGRVGTEAFF
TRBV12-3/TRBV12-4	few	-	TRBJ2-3	TGTGCCAGCAGTTTGGGGCCCGGGGATACGCAGTATTTT	CASSLGPGDTQYF
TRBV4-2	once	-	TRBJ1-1	TGTGCCAGCAGCAAGAGGAGGGAGGGGACTGAAGCTTTCTTT	CASSKRREGTEAFF
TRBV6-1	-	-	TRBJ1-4	TGTGCCAGCAGTGAATTGGGGCAGGACCTACTGTTTTTT	CASSELGQDLLFF